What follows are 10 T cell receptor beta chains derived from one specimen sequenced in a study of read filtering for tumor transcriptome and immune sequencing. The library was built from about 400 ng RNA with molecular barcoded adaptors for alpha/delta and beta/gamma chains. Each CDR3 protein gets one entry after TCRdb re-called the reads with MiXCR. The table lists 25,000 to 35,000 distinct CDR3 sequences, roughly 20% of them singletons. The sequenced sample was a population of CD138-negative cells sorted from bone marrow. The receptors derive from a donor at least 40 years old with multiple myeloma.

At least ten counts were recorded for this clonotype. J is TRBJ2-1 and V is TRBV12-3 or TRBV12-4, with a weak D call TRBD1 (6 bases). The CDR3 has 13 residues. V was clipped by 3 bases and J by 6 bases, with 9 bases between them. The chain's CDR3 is CASSFSRGNEQFF. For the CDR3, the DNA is TGTGCCAGCAGTTTCTCCAGGGGCAATGAGCAGTTCTTC.

The CDR3 reads CASRLGDSPYNEQFF. The CDR3 bases are TGCGCCAGTCGCTTGGGGGACAGCCCCTACAATGAGCAGTTCTTC. The chain couples TRBV5-1 to TRBJ2-1; TRBD1 matches 7 bases. Germline V gene lookup returns CDR1 SGHRS and CDR2 YFSETQ. The J segment lost 2 bases and the V segment lost 8 bases, leaving 10 bases of the junction unmatched. This CDR3 is built from 15 residues.

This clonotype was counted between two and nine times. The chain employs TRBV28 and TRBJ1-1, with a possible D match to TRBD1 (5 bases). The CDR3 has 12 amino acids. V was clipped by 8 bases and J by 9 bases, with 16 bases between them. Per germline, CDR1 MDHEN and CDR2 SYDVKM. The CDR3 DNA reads TGTGCCAGCGCCGAGGGGAGACAGCAAGCTTTCTTT. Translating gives CASAEGRQQAFF. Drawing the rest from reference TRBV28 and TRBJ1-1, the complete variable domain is DVKVTQSSRYLVKRTGEKVFLECVQDMDHENMFWYRQDPGLGLRLIYFSYDVKMKEKGDIPEGYSVSREKKERFSLILESASTNQTSMYLCASAEGRQQAFFGQGTRLTVV.

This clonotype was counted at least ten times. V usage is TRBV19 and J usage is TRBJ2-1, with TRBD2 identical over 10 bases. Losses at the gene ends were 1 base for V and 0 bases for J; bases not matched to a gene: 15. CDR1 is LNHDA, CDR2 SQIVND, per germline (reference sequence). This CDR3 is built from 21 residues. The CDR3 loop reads CASSIGSSSGGRLSSYNEQFF. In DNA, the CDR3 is TGTGCCAGTAGTATAGGGTCTTCTAGCGGGGGCCGTTTGAGCTCCTACAATGAGCAGTTCTTC. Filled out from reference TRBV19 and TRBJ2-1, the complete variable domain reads DGGITQSPKYLFRKEGQNVTLSCEQNLNHDAMYWYRQDPGQGLRLIYYSQIVNDFQKGDIAEGYSVSREKKESFPLTVTSAQKNPTAFYLCASSIGSSSGGRLSSYNEQFFGPGTRLTVL.

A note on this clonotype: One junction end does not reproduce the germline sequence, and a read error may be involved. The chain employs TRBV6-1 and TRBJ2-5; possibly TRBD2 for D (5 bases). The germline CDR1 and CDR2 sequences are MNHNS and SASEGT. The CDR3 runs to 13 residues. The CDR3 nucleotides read TGTGCCATCGTGAGGGCAATCCAAGAGATCCAGTACTTC. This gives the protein CAIVRAIQEIQYF.

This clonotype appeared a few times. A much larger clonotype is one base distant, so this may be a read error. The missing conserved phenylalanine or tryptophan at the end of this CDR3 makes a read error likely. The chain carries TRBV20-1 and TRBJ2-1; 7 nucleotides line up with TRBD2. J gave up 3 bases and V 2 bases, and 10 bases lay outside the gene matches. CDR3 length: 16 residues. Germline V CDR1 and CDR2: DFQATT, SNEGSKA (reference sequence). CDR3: CSARSVREGFYNEQFS. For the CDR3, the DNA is TGCAGTGCTAGATCCGTGAGGGAGGGTTTCTACAATGAGCAGTTCTCC.

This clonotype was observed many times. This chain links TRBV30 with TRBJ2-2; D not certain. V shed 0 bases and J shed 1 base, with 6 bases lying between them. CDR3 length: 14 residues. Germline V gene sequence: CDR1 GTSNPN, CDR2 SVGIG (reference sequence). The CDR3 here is CAWSVTGNTGELFF. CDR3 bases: TGTGCCTGGAGTGTAACCGGGAACACCGGGGAGCTGTTTTTT.

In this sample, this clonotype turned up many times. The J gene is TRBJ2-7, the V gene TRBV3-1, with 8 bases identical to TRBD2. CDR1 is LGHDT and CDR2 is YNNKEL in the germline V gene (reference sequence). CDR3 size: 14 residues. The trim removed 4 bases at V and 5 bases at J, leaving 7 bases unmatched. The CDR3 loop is CASSLSGTQDEQYF. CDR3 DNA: TGTGCCAGCAGCCTTAGCGGGACTCAGGACGAGCAGTACTTC.

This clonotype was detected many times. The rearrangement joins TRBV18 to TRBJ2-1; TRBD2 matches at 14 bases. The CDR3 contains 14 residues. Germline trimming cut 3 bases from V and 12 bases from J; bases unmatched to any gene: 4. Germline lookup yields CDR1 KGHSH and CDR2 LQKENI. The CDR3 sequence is CASSPTSGGAGQFF. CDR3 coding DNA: TGTGCCAGCTCACCGACTAGCGGGGGGGCTGGGCAGTTCTTC. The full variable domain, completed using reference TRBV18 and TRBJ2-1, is NAGVMQNPRHLVRRRGQEARLRCSPMKGHSHVYWYRQLPEEGLKFMVYLQKENIIDESGMPKERFSAEFPKEGPSILRIQQVVRGDSAAYFCASSPTSGGAGQFFGPGTRLTVL.

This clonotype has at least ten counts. CDR3 in amino acids: CSARADGTDTQYF. CDR3 coding DNA: TGCAGTGCTAGAGCAGACGGCACAGATACGCAGTATTTT. The chain carries TRBV20-1 and TRBJ2-3; D remains ambiguous. The length of the CDR3 is 13 residues. CDR1 and CDR2 from the germline V gene are DFQATT and SNEGSKA (reference sequence). Trimming shortened V by 1 base and J by 1 base, and 6 bases separated the two germline ends.